These 21 T cell receptor beta chains share one sample of origin, sequenced in a study of cytomegalovirus exposure and HLA in healthy donors. The primer mix had 60 Vbeta and 13 Jbeta primers. Method: immunoSEQ multiplex PCR; TCRdb's copy keeps in-frame clones and lacks some. Among about 100,000 clones, roughly four fifths were seen once, and the ten largest hold 14%. Sequencing was performed on PBMCs. Receptor source: a male donor in good health and CMV-seropositive.

This sequence joins TRBV19 and TRBJ1-3; the D gene is possibly TRBD1 (5 bases). This CDR3 has 15 residues. Per germline, CDR1 LNHDA and CDR2 SQIVND (reference sequence). The ends were cut back, 10 bases at V and 3 bases at J, with 19 bases in the middle. CDR3 DNA: TGTGCCACCAAGATCCCAGGGCTCGGTGGAAACACCATATATTTT. This sequence encodes CATKIPGLGGNTIYF.

The chain joins TRBV19 to TRBJ1-1; a possible D gene is TRBD1 (6 bases). V lost 4 bases and J 6 bases, leaving 18 bases between the germline ends. This CDR3 has 15 amino acids. Germline V lookup: CDR1 LNHDA, CDR2 SQIVND (reference sequence). The CDR3 sequence is CASSTTTGLGSEAFF. The CDR3 DNA reads as TGTGCCAGTAGTACGACGACAGGCCTGGGTTCTGAAGCTTTCTTT.

J is TRBJ2-3 and V is TRBV7-3; TRBD2 agrees at 9 bases. J gave up 2 bases and V 5 bases, and 5 bases lay outside the gene matches. The germline CDR1 and CDR2 sequences are SGHTA and FQGTGA. The CDR3 has 15 residues. The CDR3 loop reads CASSRRLADTDTQYF. CDR3 nucleotide sequence: TGTGCCAGCAGCCGCCGACTAGCGGACACAGATACGCAGTATTTT.

The gene calls are TRBV5-4 and TRBJ2-2; no definite D call. This CDR3 comprises 12 residues. The V end lost 0 bases, the J end lost 7 bases, and 4 bases lay between the germline ends. Germline V gene data show CDR1 as SGHNT and CDR2 as YYREEE (reference sequence). CDR3 bases: TGTGCCAGCAGCTTGGCGAGCGGGGAGCTGTTTTTT. This sequence encodes CASSLASGELFF.

This clone was seen many times. V usage is TRBV18 and J usage is TRBJ1-1; 7 positions agree with TRBD1. J was trimmed by 1 base and V by 6 bases; bases with no gene match: 8. The CDR3 is made up of 15 amino acids. CDR1 is KGHSH, CDR2 LQKENI, per germline. DNA of the CDR3: TGTGCCAGCTCCCCGGACGGGACAGAGAACACTGAAGCTTTCTTT. Translated: CASSPDGTENTEAFF. Combining the CDR3 with reference TRBV18 and TRBJ1-1 gives the whole variable domain NAGVMQNPRHLVRRRGQEARLRCSPMKGHSHVYWYRQLPEEGLKFMVYLQKENIIDESGMPKERFSAEFPKEGPSILRIQQVVRGDSAAYFCASSPDGTENTEAFFGQGTRLTVV.

The count of this clone is one. The chain employs TRBV5-1 and TRBJ1-4; TRBD1 might be the D (6 bases). This CDR3 is built from 19 residues. With 4 bases removed from V and 3 bases from J, the gap between germline ends came to 25 bases. From germline, CDR1 is SGHRS and CDR2 YFSETQ. CDR3 residues: CASSLGPGQTLPSNEKLFF. CDR3 nucleotides: TGCGCCAGCAGCCTGGGACCGGGACAAACACTACCGTCTAATGAAAAACTGTTTTTT.

The genes are TRBV7-2 and TRBJ1-1; tentative D call: TRBD1 (6 bases). Germline V lookup: CDR1 SGHTA, CDR2 FQGNSA. The V end was cut by 5 bases, the J end by 4 bases, with 17 bases between. There are 15 residues in the CDR3. As DNA, the CDR3 is TGTGCCAGCAGCCTAACCCAGGGGTGGGGCACTGAAGCTTTCTTT. It encodes CASSLTQGWGTEAFF.

The V and J genes are TRBV4-2 and TRBJ2-7; weak D call: TRBD2 (6 bases). CDR3 length: 15 residues. Deletions cut 3 bases from V and 2 bases from J, with 14 bases between. Looked up from germline, CDR1 is LGHNA and CDR2 is YNFKEQ. As DNA, the CDR3 is TGTGCCAGCAGCCAGAGCCGGGGGAGCGCCTACGAGCAGTACTTC. Protein product: CASSQSRGSAYEQYF.

The rearrangement links TRBV6-5 to TRBJ2-2, with 8 positions matching TRBD1. Germline V CDR1 and CDR2: MNHEY, SVGAGI. Trimming removed 7 bases from V and 4 bases from J; junction bases left unmatched: 5. This CDR3 is built from 14 residues. The CDR3 reads CASTETGATGELFF. In DNA form, the CDR3 reads TGTGCCAGCACCGAGACAGGGGCCACCGGGGAGCTGTTTTTT.

The gene calls are TRBV7-6 and TRBJ2-5, with D unclear. CDR3 length: 14 amino acids. Germline CDR1 SGHVS, CDR2 FNYEAQ. V was pared by 5 bases and J by 2 bases, with 12 bases between. The CDR3 DNA follows: TGTGCCAGCAGCCTAGGCCAGATTCAAGAGACCCAGTACTTC. Amino acid sequence: CASSLGQIQETQYF.

V and J are TRBV14 and TRBJ2-1; 7 bases agree with TRBD2. Germline V gene data show CDR1 as SGHDN and CDR2 as FVKESK. The V gene end was trimmed by 1 base and the J gene end by 2 bases; junction bases not matched to a gene: 5. The CDR3 is 16 amino acids. This chain's CDR3 is CASSQGLADTYNEQFF. The CDR3 DNA sequence: TGTGCCAGCAGCCAAGGACTAGCTGATACCTACAATGAGCAGTTCTTC.

This chain uses TRBV18 with TRBJ1-4; tentatively, D is TRBD1 (6 bases). Germline lookup yields CDR1 KGHSH and CDR2 LQKENI. V was clipped by 3 bases and J by 10 bases, with 21 bases between them. The CDR3 extends over 16 amino acids. Written as DNA, the CDR3 is TGTGCCAGCTCACCCAGCGGGGACACCGGCCTTGGAAAACTGTTTTTT. Protein: CASSPSGDTGLGKLFF.

The chain employs TRBV30 and TRBJ1-1; weak D call: TRBD1 (6 bases). Germline CDR1 and CDR2: GTSNPN and SVGIG (reference sequence). The CDR3 covers 13 residues. The V end was cut by 2 bases, the J end by 5 bases, with 12 bases between. CDR3 sequence: CAWSLRGLTEAFF. The CDR3 DNA is TGTGCCTGGAGTCTCAGGGGTTTGACTGAAGCTTTCTTT. Based on the CDR3 plus reference TRBV30 and TRBJ1-1, the full variable domain is SQTIHQWPATLVQPVGSPLSLECTVEGTSNPNLYWYRQAAGRGLQLLFYSVGIGQISSEVPQNLSASRPQDRQFILSSKKLLLSDSGFYLCAWSLRGLTEAFFGQGTRLTVV.

The chain employs TRBV4-1 and TRBJ1-2; D is undetermined. This CDR3 is 14 amino acids long. The germline V and J ends were trimmed by 2 bases and 0 bases, with 7 bases remaining between them. Looked up from germline, CDR1 is MGHRA and CDR2 is YSYEKL. CDR3: CASSQTGTNYGYTF. CDR3 DNA: TGCGCCAGCAGCCAAACCGGGACTAACTATGGCTACACCTTC.

This clone occurred once. The chain carries TRBV4-2 and TRBJ1-5; 10 bases map to TRBD1. The CDR3 is 17 amino acids. J lost 3 bases, V lost 1 base, and 6 bases had no gene match. Germline V lookup: CDR1 LGHNA, CDR2 YNFKEQ. Here the CDR3 reads CASSQGGGTGDNQPQHF. The CDR3 nucleotides are TGTGCCAGCAGCCAAGGGGGTGGGACAGGGGACAATCAGCCCCAGCATTTT.

This chain links TRBV5-1 with TRBJ2-3; 8 nucleotides agree with TRBD1. After removal of 3 bases from V and 3 bases from J, the junction contained 3 bases not matched to a gene. Germline CDR1 SGHRS, CDR2 YFSETQ. The CDR3 length is 14 residues. The chain's CDR3 is CASSSTGATDTQYF. CDR3 nucleotides: TGCGCCAGCAGCTCGACAGGGGCGACAGATACGCAGTATTTT.

Details on this clone: Other DNA sequences within the sample encode an identical CDR3. The rearrangement uses TRBV15 and TRBJ1-1; no reliable D call. The CDR3 length is 14 residues. Trimming left V 0 bases short and J 4 bases short, with 9 bases between. Germline V gene sequence: CDR1 LNHNV, CDR2 YYDKDF (reference sequence). This CDR3 reads CATSRDLRVTEAFF. CDR3 DNA sequence: TGTGCCACCAGCAGAGATCTGCGCGTCACTGAAGCTTTCTTT.

The chain couples TRBV19 to TRBJ2-1, with 8 bases identical to TRBD2. Trimming at V came to 2 bases and at J to 7 bases, leaving 13 bases not matched to a gene. The CDR3 is 17 residues long. Germline CDR1 LNHDA, CDR2 SQIVND (reference sequence). CDR3 coding DNA: TGTGCCAGTAGTATACCCCGGGATAGCGGGGTGTGGAATGAGCAGTTCTTC. It yields the protein CASSIPRDSGVWNEQFF.

V is TRBV6-5 and J is TRBJ1-1; the D gene is possibly TRBD1 (5 bases). The germline V and J ends were trimmed by 0 bases and 3 bases, with 14 bases remaining between them. The CDR3 extends over 16 amino acids. Looked up from germline, CDR1 is MNHEY and CDR2 is SVGAGI. The CDR3 reads CASSYSIRQRDTEAFF. Written as DNA, the CDR3 is TGTGCCAGCAGTTACTCAATACGACAGCGGGACACTGAAGCTTTCTTT.

This sequence joins TRBV4-3 and TRBJ1-1, with D possibly matching TRBD1 (6 bases). V dropped 5 bases and J dropped 0 bases, with 13 bases sitting between them. The CDR3 is 15 amino acids. Germline CDR1 and CDR2: LGHNA and YSLEER. The CDR3 DNA is TGCGCCAGCAGCGGAAGTGGACAGATGAACACTGAAGCTTTCTTT. Encoded protein: CASSGSGQMNTEAFF.

The CDR3 spells CASSPATAPYGYTF. Here the CDR3 DNA reads TGTGCCAGCAGTCCCGCGACAGCACCCTATGGCTACACCTTC. The chain has TRBV28 and TRBJ1-2, with D possibly being TRBD1 (5 bases). CDR3 length equals 14 residues. Germline V CDR1 and CDR2: MDHEN, SYDVKM. The V end was cut by 5 bases, the J end by 4 bases, with 14 bases between.